The source of this T cell receptor (beta chain) is a study of blood T cells in healthy people across ages. The sample providers were healthy Caucasian people from Russia, aged roughly 6 to 90. Through a sample-barcoded 5' primer and a J-beta primer mix, a second PCR was run for roughly 7 to 11 cycles. TCRdb used MiXCR to reprocess the 5' RACE reads, holding one entry per CDR3 protein. This table holds over a million distinct CDR3 sequences, under 55% found once. The CDR3 loop spans 18 amino acids. Trimming took 3 bases from V and 4 from J, leaving 24 bases between them. The germline V gene has CDR1 ENHRY and CDR2 SYGVKD.

The rearrangement joins TRBV10-3 to TRBJ1-2; perhaps TRBD1 as D (5 bases). The sequence was collected from a young woman in good health. Sequenced material: blood. The CDR3 sequence is CAISDPRQFGASTYGYTF. In DNA form, the CDR3 reads TGTGCCATCAGTGACCCGAGACAATTTGGGGCCTCTACCTATGGCTACACCTTC.